This is a list of T cell receptor beta chains from one sample in a study of cytomegalovirus exposure and HLA in healthy donors. Here immunoSEQ multiplex PCR was the method, and the copy in TCRdb shows in-frame clones only, minus some. The sample consists of 100,000 to 150,000 clones, less than 75% of them appearing once. The sample taken for sequencing was PBMCs. The receptors come from a woman in her thirties or forties in good health and CMV-seronegative. Each CDR3 is given with its conserved first and last residue. D genes are given only for firm matches. A row's size may be missing; if present it is once, few, many or a size class.

clone size	V gene	J gene	D gene	CDR3 DNA	CDR3 protein
NA	TRBV6-1	TRBJ2-7	NA	TGTGCCAGCAGTGAGCTCAGAATCTACGAGCAGTACTTC	CASSELRIYEQYF
NA	TRBV11-2	TRBJ1-4	NA	TGTGCCAGCAGCCCAGCGGGCTCAACTAATGAAAAACTGTTTTTT	CASSPAGSTNEKLFF
NA	TRBV19	TRBJ1-2	NA	TGTGCCAGTAGTATAGGGCAGGACTATGGCTACACCTTC	CASSIGQDYGYTF
NA	TRBV4-2	TRBJ2-7	TRBD2	TGTGCCAGCAGCCAGGCTAGCGGGGAGGCCTACGAGCAGTACTTC	CASSQASGEAYEQYF
NA	TRBV7-6	TRBJ2-7	TRBD1	TGTGCCAGCACCCAGGGTCAGGGGGCGCTTTACGAGCAGTACTTC	CASTQGQGALYEQYF
NA	TRBV9	TRBJ2-3	NA	TGTGCCAGCAGCGTAGGTCCCTCTAGCACAGATACGCAGTATTTT	CASSVGPSSTDTQYF
few	TRBV9	TRBJ2-2	TRBD1	TGTGCCAGCAGCGTAAGCCGGGACAGGGTCGACACCGGGGAGCTGTTTTTT	CASSVSRDRVDTGELFF
NA	TRBV27	TRBJ1-1	NA	TGTGCCAGTATCCACTACACTGAAGCTTTCTTT	CASIHYTEAFF
NA	TRBV2	TRBJ1-1	TRBD1	TGTGCCAGCAGTGTCCAGGGACAGCCGAACACTGAAGCTTTCTTT	CASSVQGQPNTEAFF
NA	TRBV7-2	TRBJ2-4	NA	TGTGCCAGCAGCTTATGGCAGGTTGGCAAAAACATTCAGTACTTC	CASSLWQVGKNIQYF
NA	TRBV19	TRBJ2-5	TRBD2	TGTGCCAGTAGTCCGCCGCGACTAGCGGGAGTAGAGACCCAGTACTTC	CASSPPRLAGVETQYF
NA	TRBV5-6	TRBJ1-1	NA	TGTGCCAGCAGCTTGTCTCCCTTGAGGAACACTGAAGCTTTCTTT	CASSLSPLRNTEAFF
NA	TRBV5-1	TRBJ1-5	NA	TGCGCCAGCAGCTTGATGGCAGGGACTAATCAGCCCCAGCATTTT	CASSLMAGTNQPQHF
NA	TRBV27	TRBJ1-1	NA	TGTGCCAGCAGTTTAAAACAGGGTAGGAAAACTTTCTTT	CASSLKQGRKTFF
NA	TRBV7-9	TRBJ2-2	TRBD1	TGTGCCAGCAGCTTAGCGAGCAGGGGGCGTCGGACCGGGGAGCTGTTTTTT	CASSLASRGRRTGELFF
NA	TRBV5-6	TRBJ2-3	NA	TGTGCCAGCAGCGCCCCTAGTACAGATACGCAGTATTTT	CASSAPSTDTQYF
NA	TRBV10-3	TRBJ2-5	TRBD2	TGTGCCACCGGGACTAGCAGAACTAGGGAGACCCAGTACTTC	CATGTSRTRETQYF
NA	TRBV19	TRBJ2-7	NA	TGTGCCTCCTCAGAGTTTCGGGACGAGCAGTACTTC	CASSEFRDEQYF
NA	TRBV19	TRBJ1-1	NA	TGTGCCAGTAGTGGTGGGCCAGGGAACACTGAAGCTTTCTTT	CASSGGPGNTEAFF
NA	TRBV5-4	TRBJ2-3	NA	TGTGCCAGCAGCTTGGGGACAGATCCAGATACGCAGTATTTT	CASSLGTDPDTQYF
few	TRBV6-6	TRBJ1-2	NA	TGTGCCAGCAGAATCGACGCGGCTTCCTATGGCTACACCTTC	CASRIDAASYGYTF
few	TRBV6-1	TRBJ2-7	NA	TGTGCCACCAACTTCGGGGTGGGCTCCTACGAGCAGTACTTC	CATNFGVGSYEQYF
NA	TRBV6-1	TRBJ1-6	NA	TGTGCCAGCAGTTCAGAAAACAATTCACCCCTCCACTTT	CASSSENNSPLHF
many	TRBV29-1	TRBJ1-1	TRBD1	TGCAGCGTTGATCGCTCAAGCACAGGGGTCACTGAAGCTTTCTTT	CSVDRSSTGVTEAFF
NA	TRBV7-2	TRBJ2-4	TRBD2	TGTGCCAGCAGCTTTAGCGGGGGGGTCCAAAACATTCAGTACTTC	CASSFSGGVQNIQYF
NA	TRBV7-2	TRBJ2-1	NA	TGTGCCAGCAGCTTAAGTCCCGTGGCGGGCAATGAGCAGTTCTTC	CASSLSPVAGNEQFF
NA	TRBV9	TRBJ2-3	NA	TGTGCCAGCAGCGTAGGGGCCGGCTTGGATACGCAGTATTTT	CASSVGAGLDTQYF
few	TRBV19	TRBJ2-1	NA	TGTGCCAGTAGTATAAGGTCGGCAGGCAGGCATGAGCAGTTCTTC	CASSIRSAGRHEQFF
few	TRBV5-5	TRBJ1-4	NA	TGTGCCAGCAGCCTGGGCTTGGGGGGACTAAATGAAAAACTGTTTTTT	CASSLGLGGLNEKLFF